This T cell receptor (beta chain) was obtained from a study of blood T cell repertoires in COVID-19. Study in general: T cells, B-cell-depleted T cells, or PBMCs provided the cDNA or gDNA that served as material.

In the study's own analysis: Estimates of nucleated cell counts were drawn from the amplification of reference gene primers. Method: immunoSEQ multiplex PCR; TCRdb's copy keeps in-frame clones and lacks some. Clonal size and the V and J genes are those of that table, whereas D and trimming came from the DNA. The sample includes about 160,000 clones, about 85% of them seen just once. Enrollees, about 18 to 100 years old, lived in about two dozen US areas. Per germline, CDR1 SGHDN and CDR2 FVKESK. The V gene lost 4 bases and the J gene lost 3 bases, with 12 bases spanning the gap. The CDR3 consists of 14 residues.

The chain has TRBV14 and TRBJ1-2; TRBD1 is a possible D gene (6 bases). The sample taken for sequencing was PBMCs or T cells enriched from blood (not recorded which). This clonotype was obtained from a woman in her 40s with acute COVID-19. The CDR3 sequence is CASSPPGHDYGYTF. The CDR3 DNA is TGTGCCAGCAGCCCGCCGGGACACGACTATGGCTACACCTTC. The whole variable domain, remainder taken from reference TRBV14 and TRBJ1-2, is EAGVTQFPSHSVIEKGQTVTLRCDPISGHDNLYWYRRVMGKEIKFLLHFVKESKQDESGMPNNRFLAERTGGTYSTLKVQPAELEDSGVYFCASSPPGHDYGYTFGSGTRLTVV.